This is a list of T cell receptor beta chains from one sample in a study of blood T cell repertoires in COVID-19. The table came from immunoSEQ multiplex PCR; TCRdb's copy has only in-frame clones and leaves some out. The sample lists under 200,000 clones, roughly 90% seen once, with around 0.77% in the top ten. The sample consisted of PBMCs or T cells enriched from blood (not recorded which). The origin of the receptors is a woman aged 18-35 years who had recovered from COVID-19. Both conserved end residues are part of each CDR3. D genes are given only for firm matches. A row's size may be missing; if present it is once, few, many or a size class.

>.|.|TRBJ2-7|TRBV3-1/TRBV3-2
CASSRGGYEQYF
TGTGCCAGCAGCCGAGGAGGCTACGAGCAGTACTTC
>.|TRBD1|TRBJ1-5|TRBV30
CAWSGGTEYQPQHF
TGTGCCTGGAGTGGGGGGACAGAATATCAGCCCCAGCATTTT
>.|TRBD2|TRBJ2-1|TRBV13
CASFSGGREQFF
TGTGCCAGCTTCTCGGGAGGACGGGAGCAGTTCTTC
>.|.|TRBJ1-1|TRBV7-2
CASSLRGGRTGLNTEAFF
TGTGCCAGCAGCTTAAGGGGGGGGAGAACGGGCCTGAACACTGAAGCTTTCTTT
>.|TRBD1|TRBJ1-2|TRBV6-2/TRBV6-3
CASSYRPWGQPGGNYGYTF
TGTGCCAGCAGTTACCGCCCTTGGGGACAGCCCGGAGGTAACTATGGCTACACCTTC
>.|.|TRBJ2-2|TRBV2
CASSETGVGTGELFF
TGTGCCAGCAGTGAAACGGGGGTGGGGACCGGGGAGCTGTTTTTT
>.|.|TRBJ2-7|TRBV6-5
CASSFTSNLEQYF
TGTGCCAGCAGCTTTACTAGCAATCTCGAGCAGTACTTC
>.|.|TRBJ2-1|TRBV27
CASSPRLVNEQFF
TGTGCCAGCAGCCCGAGACTAGTCAATGAGCAGTTCTTC
>.|.|TRBJ2-7|TRBV30
CAWQQAAYEQYF
TGTGCCTGGCAACAAGCGGCCTACGAGCAGTACTTC
>.|.|TRBJ2-2|TRBV3-1/TRBV3-2
CASSQLGELFF
TGTGCCAGCAGCCAGCTAGGGGAGCTGTTTTTT
>.|.|TRBJ2-7|TRBV30
CAWSSPMVRYEQYF
TGTGCCTGGAGTAGCCCGATGGTTCGGTACGAGCAGTACTTC
>.|TRBD1|TRBJ1-5|TRBV28
CASSSGQGWEPQHF
TGTGCCAGCAGTTCAGGACAGGGATGGGAGCCCCAGCATTTT
>.|TRBD1|TRBJ1-2|TRBV6-5
CASSTAAGGTYGYTF
TGTGCCAGCAGTACGGCGGCAGGGGGAACCTATGGCTACACCTTC
>.|TRBD2|TRBJ2-5|TRBV7-8
CASSLWGGQETQYF
TGTGCCAGCAGCTTATGGGGGGGTCAAGAGACCCAGTACTTC
>once|.|TRBJ2-7|TRBV9
CASSSRIQGEQYF
TGTGCCAGCAGCTCCCGGATCCAGGGCGAGCAGTACTTC
>.|TRBD2|TRBJ2-1|TRBV2
CARGLAGVEQFF
TGTGCCAGGGGACTAGCGGGAGTTGAGCAGTTCTTC
>.|.|TRBJ2-3|TRBV12-3/TRBV12-4
CASSPVSADTQYF
TGTGCCAGCAGCCCCGTTTCTGCAGATACGCAGTATTTT
>.|.|TRBJ1-3|TRBV28
CASGGTRSGNTIYF
TGTGCCAGCGGAGGGACCCGCTCTGGAAACACCATATATTTT
>.|.|TRBJ2-3|TRBV21-1
CASSKTWTGRPTDTQYF
TGTGCCAGCAGCAAAACTTGGACAGGGAGGCCCACAGATACGCAGTATTTT
>.|TRBD1|TRBJ1-1|TRBV27
CASSFQGDGTEAFF
TGTGCCAGCAGTTTCCAGGGGGATGGCACTGAAGCTTTCTTT
>.|.|TRBJ1-1|TRBV7-9
CASQSGNTEAFF
TGTGCCAGCCAGAGCGGGAACACTGAAGCTTTCTTT
>.|TRBD2|TRBJ2-7|TRBV6-5
CASSFRLAIPYEQYF
TGTGCCAGCAGTTTTCGACTAGCGATACCCTACGAGCAGTACTTC
>.|.|TRBJ2-1|TRBV30
CAWSRGLDEQFF
TGTGCCTGGAGTAGGGGCCTGGATGAGCAGTTCTTC
>.|TRBD2|TRBJ2-1|TRBV27
CASSSAGGGYNEQFF
TGTGCCAGCAGTTCTGCGGGAGGAGGGTACAATGAGCAGTTCTTC
>.|TRBD2|TRBJ2-3|TRBV28
CASSRLAGGPVTDTQYF
TGTGCCAGCAGTCGACTAGCGGGAGGGCCGGTGACAGATACGCAGTATTTT
>.|.|TRBJ2-5|TRBV19
CASSIGPGGGQETQYF
TGTGCCAGTAGTATTGGGCCGGGGGGCGGCCAAGAGACCCAGTACTTC
>.|.|TRBJ2-1|TRBV30
CAWSVLEKGDEQFF
TGTGCCTGGAGTGTACTCGAAAAGGGGGATGAGCAGTTCTTC
>.|.|TRBJ2-7|TRBV6-5
CASTQTEAGEQYF
TGTGCCAGCACCCAAACGGAGGCGGGCGAGCAGTACTTC
>.|.|TRBJ2-7|TRBV28
CATNRVYEQYF
TGTGCCACCAACAGGGTCTACGAGCAGTACTTC
>.|.|TRBJ1-4|TRBV6-6
CASSYSQNEKLFF
TGTGCCAGCAGTTACTCCCAGAATGAAAAACTGTTTTTT
>.|.|TRBJ1-1|TRBV19
CASSIKGGENTEAFF
TGTGCCAGTAGTATAAAAGGGGGGGAGAACACTGAAGCTTTCTTT
>.|.|TRBJ2-1|TRBV11-2
CASSLFARQSEQFF
TGTGCCAGCAGCTTATTTGCCCGTCAGTCTGAGCAGTTCTTC
>.|.|TRBJ1-2|TRBV14
CASSGQANYGYTF
TGTGCCAGCAGCGGGCAGGCAAACTATGGCTACACCTTC